Sequencing of this TCR beta chain was carried out in a study of OX40 agonist ivuxolimab in advanced cancers. Study overall: Head and neck, renal cell, melanoma or hepatocellular carcinoma were the cancers that dose-escalation patients had. Notes on the study in general: Expanded peripheral T cell antigen specificity was not determined.

In the case of this clone: Its cognate antigen is unknown.

Germline loops: CDR1 SEHNR, CDR2 FQNEAQ (reference sequence). Deletions cut 6 bases from V and 5 bases from J, with 11 bases between. This CDR3 contains 13 residues. The method was immunoSEQ multiplex PCR; TCRdb's version includes in-frame clones alone and lacks a portion of them. The sample has around 18,000 clones; 70% to 90% are singletons. The source of this sequence is an adult with an advanced solid tumor such as melanoma, head and neck, liver or kidney cancer. Sequences were derived from CD4+ or CD8+ T cells sorted from blood, sampled in a trial of the OX40 agonist ivuxolimab. The chain uses TRBV7-9 and TRBJ2-1, with D tentatively TRBD1 (5 bases). Here the CDR3 DNA reads TGTGCCAGCAGGGGGCCCGAGGACAATGAGCAGTTCTTC. Translation: CASRGPEDNEQFF.